These 22 T cell receptor beta chains share one sample of origin, sequenced in a study of T cell responses to AZD1222 COVID-19 vaccine. The table came from immunoSEQ multiplex PCR; TCRdb's copy has only in-frame clones and leaves some out. The repertoire holds about 140,000 clones, with roughly 87% as singletons. The sequenced sample was peripheral blood, obtained 28 days after the second dose of the MenACWY control vaccine. The receptors were gathered from an adult who received the MenACWY meningococcal vaccine as a control.

This clone was seen only once. At one end, the junction sequence differs from germline, possibly due to a read error. The rearrangement joins TRBV15 to TRBJ1-1; unclear D gene. The CDR3 runs to 13 residues. The V gene's germline CDR1 is LNHNV and CDR2 YYDKDF (reference sequence). The CDR3 DNA follows: TGTGCCACCAGCCGCCCGTCGGGCTCTGAGGCTTTCTTT. Its translation is CATSRPSGSEAFF.

The chain combines TRBV19 with TRBJ2-3, with TRBD2 identical over 9 bases. After removal of 3 bases from V and 2 bases from J, the junction contained 6 bases not matched to a gene. The CDR3 is 16 amino acids. CDR1 is LNHDA and CDR2 is SQIVND in the germline V gene (reference sequence). The CDR3 nucleotides read TGTGCCAGTAGTATTAGAGCGGGGGGACTCACAGATACGCAGTATTTT. Translation gives CASSIRAGGLTDTQYF.

The chain combines TRBV4-1 with TRBJ1-1; weak D call: TRBD1 (5 bases). This CDR3 contains 19 residues. Germline loops: CDR1 MGHRA, CDR2 YSYEKL. Trimming took 0 bases from V and 0 from J, leaving 20 bases between them. The CDR3 is CASSQERGSGRSMNTEAFF. CDR3 sequence (DNA): TGCGCCAGCAGCCAAGAGCGGGGGTCAGGGAGATCCATGAACACTGAAGCTTTCTTT.

This chain joins TRBV7-2 and TRBJ1-5; D is unclear. Germline V CDR1 and CDR2: SGHTA, FQGNSA. The CDR3 length is 13 residues. Trimming took off 2 bases at V and 7 bases at J, with 9 bases between the two ends. For the CDR3, the DNA is TGTGCCAGCAGCTTATTTCAGGACCAGCCCCAGCATTTT. Encoded protein: CASSLFQDQPQHF.

This chain links TRBV29-1 with TRBJ1-2; no firm D call. The CDR3 has 12 residues. The V end was cut by 4 bases, the J end by 2 bases, with 8 bases between. In germline, CDR1 is SQVTM, CDR2 ANQGSEA. CDR3 protein: CSVATENYGYTF. For the CDR3, the DNA is TGCAGCGTTGCTACGGAGAACTATGGCTACACCTTC.

The rearrangement links TRBV3-1 (or the pseudogene TRBV3-2) to TRBJ2-3; TRBD2 aligns across 8 bases. Germline CDR1 and CDR2: LGHDT and YNNKEL (reference sequence). This CDR3 contains 16 residues. Trimming removed 2 bases from V and 1 base from J; junction bases left unmatched: 5. Here the CDR3 DNA reads TGTGCCAGCAGCCAAATAGCGGGAAAACGCACAGATACGCAGTATTTT. Translating gives CASSQIAGKRTDTQYF.

This sequence joins TRBV27 and TRBJ1-5, with 8 positions matching TRBD1. CDR3 length equals 19 residues. V lost 5 bases and J lost 0; bases outside the gene matches: 15. The germline V gene encodes CDR1 MNHEY and CDR2 SMNVEV (reference sequence). The CDR3 bases are TGTGCCAGCAGTGCACTCGCAGGGGGCTTAAGGGGTAGCAATCAGCCCCAGCATTTT. It yields the protein CASSALAGGLRGSNQPQHF.

V usage is TRBV2 and J usage is TRBJ2-7; D remains ambiguous. This CDR3 is built from 11 residues. Per the germline V gene, CDR1 is SNHLY and CDR2 is FYNNEI. V shed 7 bases and J shed 3 bases, with 7 bases lying between them. The DNA of the CDR3 is TGTGCCAGCACTATGCTCTACGAGCAGTACTTC. It encodes CASTMLYEQYF.

On this clone itself: Other DNA sequences in this sample translate to the same CDR3. The rearrangement joins TRBV6-5 to TRBJ1-4; D gene uncertain. Trimming removed 6 bases at V and 8 bases at J, with 10 bases between. The CDR3 is 12 amino acids. Looked up from germline, CDR1 is MNHEY and CDR2 is SVGAGI. The DNA of the CDR3 is TGTGCCAGCAGGGGGTTGGAGGAAAAACTGTTTTTT. Its protein product is CASRGLEEKLFF.

The J gene is TRBJ1-6, the V gene TRBV7-6, with 11 bases lining up with TRBD1. Trimming at V came to 1 base and at J to 10 bases, leaving 6 bases not matched to a gene. The CDR3 length is 16 residues. Per germline, CDR1 SGHVS and CDR2 FNYEAQ. The CDR3 here is CASSLELDRGRSPLHF. The CDR3 DNA sequence: TGTGCCAGCAGCTTAGAACTGGACAGGGGGCGATCACCCCTCCACTTT.

The CDR3 reads CASSVPGYGYTF. DNA of the CDR3: TGTGCCAGTAGTGTCCCGGGCTATGGCTACACCTTC. The chain has TRBV19 and TRBJ1-2; the D is unclear. V was pared by 5 bases and J by 4 bases, with 8 bases between. Germline CDR1 and CDR2: LNHDA and SQIVND (reference sequence). This CDR3 is 12 amino acids long.

This clone was seen a few times. The CDR3 nucleotides read TGTGCCAGCAGCTTCGTCGTCGTGGCAGGCCAGAACACTGAAGCTTTCTTT. Translation gives CASSFVVVAGQNTEAFF. The chain uses TRBV7-2 and TRBJ1-1; D is unresolved. The CDR3 is made up of 17 amino acids. V was trimmed by 3 bases and J by 1 base, leaving 18 bases between them. Germline CDR1 and CDR2: SGHTA and FQGNSA.

The V and J genes are TRBV16 and TRBJ1-4; possibly TRBD1 for D (5 bases). Germline V gene lookup returns CDR1 KGHSY and CDR2 FQNENV. The CDR3 runs to 15 residues. Trimming took off 0 bases at V and 6 bases at J, with 11 bases between the two ends. The CDR3 loop is CASSQSAGDHEKLFF. In nucleotides, the CDR3 is TGTGCCAGCAGCCAATCAGCGGGGGATCATGAAAAACTGTTTTTT. The whole variable domain, filled in from reference TRBV16 and TRBJ1-4, reads GEEVAQTPKHLVRGEGQKAKLYCAPIKGHSYVFWYQQVLKNEFKFLISFQNENVFDETGMPKERFSAKCLPNSPCSLEIQATKLEDSAVYFCASSQSAGDHEKLFFGSGTQLSVL.

V is TRBV10-1 and J is TRBJ1-1, with no clear D. V was pared by 0 bases and J by 1 base, with 9 bases between. There are 15 residues in the CDR3. From germline, CDR1 is WNHNN and CDR2 SYGVQD (reference sequence). CDR3 amino acids: CASSESGFRNTEAFF. CDR3 in DNA: TGCGCCAGCAGTGAGTCGGGGTTCCGGAACACTGAAGCTTTCTTT.

This clone showed up just once. Other DNA variants within this sample encode the same CDR3. The chain employs TRBV6-5 and TRBJ2-5; D gene unclear. Germline-derived CDR1 and CDR2 are MNHEY and SVGAGI. The CDR3 contains 11 residues. V gave up 4 bases and J gave up 2 bases, with 2 bases separating them. The CDR3 region is CASSFQETQYF. In DNA, the CDR3 is TGTGCCAGCAGTTTTCAAGAGACCCAGTACTTC.

The chain recombines TRBV2 with TRBJ1-2, with D unresolved. The germline V gene encodes CDR1 SNHLY and CDR2 FYNNEI. V lost 6 bases, J lost 3 bases, and 17 bases lay in between. The CDR3 has 15 residues. The CDR3 region is CASRVAGAVYYGYTF. CDR3 nucleotide sequence: TGTGCCAGCAGGGTGGCAGGCGCAGTTTACTATGGCTACACCTTC.

The genes are TRBV7-2 and TRBJ2-5; D is unclear. Per the germline V gene, CDR1 is SGHTA and CDR2 is FQGNSA. Trimming left V 5 bases short and J 0 bases short, with 10 bases between. The CDR3 has 14 amino acids. CDR3 protein: CASSSRQYQETQYF. CDR3 nucleotides: TGTGCCAGCAGCAGCCGACAATACCAAGAGACCCAGTACTTC.

The chain carries TRBV7-6 and TRBJ1-4; D is ambiguous. The germline gives CDR1 SGHVS, CDR2 FNYEAQ. This CDR3 is built from 15 residues. Trimming removed 8 bases at V and 1 base at J, with 14 bases between. CDR3: CASSSLRRTNEKLFF. The DNA for the CDR3 is TGTGCCAGCTCTTCCCTAAGACGAACTAATGAAAAACTGTTTTTT.

CDR3 amino acids: CASTKQQNTEAFF. CDR3 bases: TGTGCCAGTACTAAACAGCAGAACACTGAAGCTTTCTTT. This rearrangement joins TRBV12-3 or TRBV12-4 to TRBJ1-1; D not resolved. The CDR3 consists of 13 residues. The V end was cut by 9 bases, the J end by 1 base, with 12 bases between.

The genes are TRBV6-5 and TRBJ2-3; D gene ambiguous. V lost 6 bases, J lost 5 bases, and 12 bases lay in between. The germline V gene encodes CDR1 MNHEY and CDR2 SVGAGI. The CDR3 has 13 amino acids. CDR3 nucleotides: TGTGCCAGCAGCAAACAGTCAGGAGATACGCAGTATTTT. It specifies CASSKQSGDTQYF.

The genes are TRBV28 and TRBJ1-2; 7 bases match TRBD1. After removal of 2 bases from V and 4 bases from J, the junction contained 4 bases not matched to a gene. Germline V gives CDR1 MDHEN, CDR2 SYDVKM. This CDR3 is built from 14 residues. The CDR3 DNA follows: TGTGCCAGCAGTTTAACAGGGGAGGTCTATGGCTACACCTTC. Encoded protein: CASSLTGEVYGYTF.

The V gene is TRBV21-1, the J gene TRBJ1-4. TRBV21-1 is designated a pseudogene. This CDR3 spans 10 amino acids. This CDR3 is CATYREKLFF. The CDR3, as DNA: TGTGCCACCTATAGGGAAAAACTGTTTTTT.